The 22 T cell receptor beta chains below were found in one sample sequenced in a study of cytomegalovirus exposure and HLA in healthy donors. A multiplex PCR was run with 60 Vbeta primers and 13 Jbeta primers. Profiling relied on immunoSEQ multiplex PCR, and the TCRdb table lists in-frame clones only, not all of them. The data show around 110,000 clones, about 80% seen once. Sequencing was done on a sample of PBMCs. These receptor sequences come from a man aged 30 to 45 in good health and CMV-seropositive.

The chain recombines TRBV2 with TRBJ1-5, with D possibly TRBD1 on 6 matching bases. The V and J ends lost 2 bases and 6 bases respectively, with 14 bases between them. The CDR3 spans 15 residues. Germline V gives CDR1 SNHLY, CDR2 FYNNEI. The CDR3 DNA reads as TGTGCCAGCAGTGAAAACGTGGGGGCCGGTCAGCCCCAGCATTTT. Protein sequence: CASSENVGAGQPQHF.

The J gene is TRBJ1-1, the V gene TRBV14; no clear D gene. The CDR3 has 12 residues. Per germline, CDR1 SGHDN and CDR2 FVKESK. The V end lost 4 bases, the J end lost 5 bases, and 8 bases lay between the germline ends. The CDR3 loop is CASSPVGTEAFF. CDR3 nucleotides: TGTGCCAGCAGCCCCGTCGGGACTGAAGCTTTCTTT.

The chain links TRBV9 to TRBJ2-1; D might be TRBD2 (6 bases). This CDR3 is 12 amino acids long. The germline V gene has CDR1 SGDLS and CDR2 YYNGEE. V was pared by 0 bases and J by 10 bases, with 8 bases between. CDR3 region: CASSVGGEEQFF. The CDR3 DNA reads TGTGCCAGCAGCGTAGGGGGGGAAGAGCAGTTCTTC.

The chain couples TRBV15 to TRBJ2-7; TRBD1 aligns across 7 bases. Losses at the gene ends were 1 base for V and 5 bases for J; bases not matched to a gene: 5. This CDR3 region has 14 residues. CDR1 LNHNV and CDR2 YYDKDF come from the germline V gene (reference sequence). The CDR3 nucleotides read TGTGCCACCAGCAGAGGGGACAGTAGCCACGAGCAGTACTTC. Its translation: CATSRGDSSHEQYF. Full variable domain (missing parts from reference TRBV15 and TRBJ2-7): DAMVIQNPRYQVTQFGKPVTLSCSQTLNHNVMYWYQQKSSQAPKLLFHYYDKDFNNEADTPDNFQSRRPNTSFCFLDIRSPGLGDTAMYLCATSRGDSSHEQYFGPGTRLTVT.

The chain uses TRBV5-1 and TRBJ2-7; 9 bases are a match to TRBD1. The CDR3 runs to 14 residues. Germline V CDR1 and CDR2: SGHRS, YFSETQ. V lost 2 bases and J lost 3; bases outside the gene matches: 3. CDR3 sequence (DNA): TGCGCCAGCAGCTTCCGGGACAGGGTCTACGAGCAGTACTTC. Protein: CASSFRDRVYEQYF. Full variable domain (outside the CDR3, taken from reference TRBV5-1 and TRBJ2-7): KAGVTQTPRYLIKTRGQQVTLSCSPISGHRSVSWYQQTPGQGLQFLFEYFSETQRNKGNFPGRFSGRQFSNSRSEMNVSTLELGDSALYLCASSFRDRVYEQYFGPGTRLTVT.

The gene calls are TRBV5-6 and TRBJ1-2; 7 bases agree with TRBD1. The germline V gene encodes CDR1 SGHDT and CDR2 YYEEEE. With V trimmed by 3 bases and J by 0 bases, 11 bases remained unmatched. There are 17 residues in the CDR3. In nucleotides, the CDR3 is TGTGCCAGCAGCTGGCTGACAGGGAGCCCGACTAACTATGGCTACACCTTC. Encoded protein: CASSWLTGSPTNYGYTF.

A single count supports this clone. V and J are TRBV19 and TRBJ1-3; weak D call: TRBD1 (5 bases). In germline, CDR1 is LNHDA, CDR2 SQIVND (reference sequence). The CDR3 is 17 residues long. V was trimmed by 2 bases and J by 0 bases, leaving 14 bases between them. CDR3 amino acids: CASSITTDVYSGNTIYF. As DNA, the CDR3 is TGTGCCAGTAGTATAACGACAGACGTTTACTCTGGAAACACCATATATTTT.

The chain recombines TRBV11-2 with TRBJ1-2, with D unresolved. CDR1 and CDR2 (germline): SGHAT, FQNNGV. V lost 5 bases and J 4 bases, leaving 11 bases between the germline ends. There are 13 residues in the CDR3. CDR3 sequence: CASSRDRGYGYTF. The CDR3 DNA is TGTGCCAGCAGCAGGGATCGGGGCTATGGCTACACCTTC.

The chain is built from TRBV2 and TRBJ2-5, with TRBD2 matching over 12 bases. Germline V gives CDR1 SNHLY, CDR2 FYNNEI. V dropped 3 bases and J dropped 5; count of bases not matched to a gene: 4. The CDR3 consists of 15 residues. CDR3 DNA sequence: TGTGCCAGCAGTGACCTAGCGGGGGGGCGGGAGACCCAGTACTTC. Translation: CASSDLAGGRETQYF.

The rearrangement links TRBV6-6 to TRBJ2-1; 7 nucleotides match TRBD2. The CDR3 runs 15 residues. Germline loops: CDR1 MNHNY, CDR2 SVGAGI (reference sequence). The ends lost 7 bases at V and 4 bases at J; junction bases unmatched: 10. In DNA form, the CDR3 reads TGTGCCAGCACCTGGGGGGGTTTACCTTACAATGAGCAGTTCTTC. This translates into CASTWGGLPYNEQFF.

To note about this clone: A junction boundary mismatches the germline segment, possibly from a read error. The sample has other DNA sequences that encode this CDR3 too. DNA for the CDR3: TGTGCCAGCAGCGGATCATCAGGGATCTCGGCAGAGACCCAATACTTC. Translated, it gives CASSGSSGISAETQYF. The V gene is TRBV9, the J gene TRBJ2-5; D possibly corresponds to TRBD1 (5 bases). The CDR3 consists of 16 residues. In germline, CDR1 is SGDLS, CDR2 YYNGEE.

The J gene is TRBJ2-3, the V gene TRBV18; 8 positions match TRBD2. The CDR3 contains 16 residues. The ends lost 0 bases at V and 4 bases at J; junction bases unmatched: 6. CDR1 KGHSH and CDR2 LQKENI come from the germline V gene. The CDR3 loop reads CASSPPLTGGPDTQYF. The CDR3 DNA sequence: TGTGCCAGCTCACCACCTTTAACGGGAGGGCCAGATACGCAGTATTTT.

This rearrangement joins TRBV7-9 to TRBJ2-5, with 9 bases identical to TRBD2. Losses at the gene ends were 5 bases for V and 4 bases for J; bases not matched to a gene: 11. The CDR3 loop spans 16 amino acids. Germline loops: CDR1 SEHNR, CDR2 FQNEAQ (reference sequence). The CDR3 DNA reads as TGTGCCAGCAGCCGAGGGCTAGCGGGAATTGGAGAGACCCAGTACTTC. Residues: CASSRGLAGIGETQYF.

This clone came up a few times. The chain has TRBV18 and TRBJ1-1, with D hard to call. Trimming shortened V by 6 bases and J by 0 bases, and 11 bases separated the two germline ends. This CDR3 has 14 residues. Germline CDR1 is KGHSH and CDR2 is LQKENI. Written as DNA, the CDR3 is TGTGCCAGCTCCCCCCCCGAGTTGAACACTGAAGCTTTCTTT. Its protein is CASSPPELNTEAFF.

This clone was detected only once. V is TRBV19 and J is TRBJ2-2; 10 bases match TRBD2. The V segment lost 5 bases and the J segment 5 bases; nucleotides outside the gene matches: 8. The CDR3 is made up of 16 amino acids. CDR1 is LNHDA, CDR2 SQIVND, per germline (reference sequence). The CDR3 DNA follows: TGTGCCAGTAGTGTCCTAGCGGGGGCGCGGACCGGGGAGCTGTTTTTT. Its protein product is CASSVLAGARTGELFF.

The V call is TRBV19, the J call TRBJ2-4, with D possibly being TRBD1 (5 bases). The CDR3 is made up of 16 amino acids. Germline assignment: CDR1 LNHDA and CDR2 SQIVND (reference sequence). Trimming shortened V by 3 bases and J by 0 bases, and 12 bases separated the two germline ends. The CDR3 loop is CASSIAQERAKNIQYF. CDR3 bases: TGTGCCAGTAGTATTGCACAGGAGAGAGCCAAAAACATTCAGTACTTC.

The V and J genes are TRBV5-5 and TRBJ1-2, with no clear D. The length of the CDR3 is 13 residues. The V end lost 4 bases, the J end lost 8 bases, and 15 bases lay between the germline ends. Germline CDR1 and CDR2: SGHKS and YYEKEE (reference sequence). Here the CDR3 reads CASSPSGRGGYTF. CDR3 sequence (DNA): TGTGCCAGCAGCCCATCGGGCCGGGGAGGCTACACCTTC.

J is TRBJ1-5 and V is TRBV5-8, with 8 bases aligning to TRBD1. The CDR3 covers 17 residues. Germline-derived CDR1 and CDR2 are SGHTS and YDEGEE. The junction had 15 bases not matched to a gene; V was cut back by 4 bases and J by 6 bases. CDR3 region: CASSKRGDRGGGQPQHF. The CDR3 region has the DNA TGTGCCAGCAGCAAACGGGGTGACAGGGGCGGAGGTCAGCCCCAGCATTTT.

This clone was seen only once. The rearrangement uses TRBV9 and TRBJ2-3; 14 bases agree with TRBD2. This CDR3 comprises 19 residues. Germline CDR1 SGDLS, CDR2 YYNGEE. The V and J ends lost 2 bases and 2 bases, in that order; junction bases with no gene match: 10. CDR3 sequence reads: CASSVEGLAGGSYTDTQYF. In DNA, the CDR3 is TGTGCCAGCAGCGTGGAAGGACTAGCGGGAGGATCCTACACAGATACGCAGTATTTT.

The chain couples TRBV5-5 to TRBJ2-3; D is uncertain. The CDR3 is made up of 13 amino acids. Trimming removed 1 base from V and 5 bases from J, with 8 bases in between. CDR1 and CDR2 (germline): SGHKS, YYEKEE (reference sequence). DNA for the CDR3: TGTGCCAGCAGCTTGATGAGGCAAGATACGCAGTATTTT. Translated: CASSLMRQDTQYF.

The V and J genes are TRBV7-3 and TRBJ2-2, with D possibly TRBD2 on 5 matching bases. This CDR3 has 13 residues. Germline V gene data show CDR1 as SGHTA and CDR2 as FQGTGA. V was pared by 5 bases and J by 5 bases, with 9 bases between. The CDR3 sequence is CASSVLDTGELFF. The DNA of the CDR3 is TGTGCCAGCAGCGTACTAGATACCGGGGAGCTGTTTTTT.

Only a few counts were recorded for this clone. The chain carries TRBV29-1 and TRBJ2-1, with D possibly matching TRBD1 (5 bases). CDR1 is SQVTM, CDR2 ANQGSEA, per germline. The length of the CDR3 is 17 residues. Trimming stripped 2 bases from V and 0 bases from J, with 17 bases between. The CDR3, as DNA: TGCAGCGTTGAATGGGCAGGGCGTTTTTACTCCTACAATGAGCAGTTCTTC. It encodes CSVEWAGRFYSYNEQFF.